What follows are 23 T cell receptor beta chains derived from one specimen sequenced in a study of cytomegalovirus exposure and HLA in healthy donors. Here immunoSEQ multiplex PCR was the method, and the copy in TCRdb shows in-frame clones only, minus some. The repertoire includes 90,000 or so clones, roughly 85% of them detected once, and 20% to 25% sits in the top ten. The material sequenced was PBMCs. All receptors derive from a man between 18 and 35 years old in good health and CMV-seropositive.

The chain couples TRBV19 to TRBJ2-1; D gene unclear. There are 17 residues in the CDR3. CDR1 is LNHDA and CDR2 is SQIVND in the germline V gene (reference sequence). Trimming removed 5 bases at V and 3 bases at J, with 20 bases between. The CDR3 region has the DNA TGTGCCAGTAGTCCGTTTATTTGGCTCTCGATCTACAATGAGCAGTTCTTC. Its protein product is CASSPFIWLSIYNEQFF.

V usage is TRBV29-1 and J usage is TRBJ2-1; TRBD2 matches at 9 bases. After removal of 8 bases from V and 6 bases from J, the junction contained 8 bases not matched to a gene. This CDR3 contains 13 residues. Per germline, CDR1 SQVTM and CDR2 ANQGSEA. The CDR3 here is CSKAGGTPNEQFF. The CDR3 DNA follows: TGCAGCAAAGCGGGAGGTACCCCCAATGAGCAGTTCTTC.

The rearrangement uses TRBV5-6 and TRBJ2-5; TRBD2 aligns across 10 bases. Germline loops: CDR1 SGHDT, CDR2 YYEEEE. V trimming: 4 bases; J trimming: 7 bases; junction bases outside the gene matches: 10. The CDR3 runs 15 residues. The chain's CDR3 is CASSVGRLAGRTQYF. CDR3 nucleotide sequence: TGTGCCAGCAGCGTGGGGAGACTAGCGGGTAGGACCCAGTACTTC.

A few counts support this clone. CDR3 DNA: TGTGCCACCGGCGGGGCGGGGAGTCTGAGCTACGAGCAGTACTTC. Protein sequence: CATGGAGSLSYEQYF. The genes are TRBV10-3 and TRBJ2-7; possibly TRBD2 for D (6 bases). This CDR3 is 15 amino acids long. Germline V gives CDR1 ENHRY, CDR2 SYGVKD. V was cut by 10 bases and J by 3 bases, with 22 bases left in between.

The chain uses TRBV27 and TRBJ1-2; 8 positions agree with TRBD1. V trimming: 0 bases; J trimming: 7 bases; junction bases outside the gene matches: 13. CDR1 and CDR2 (germline): MNHEY, SMNVEV (reference sequence). This CDR3 has 17 amino acids. This CDR3 is CASSLSPSGRGLSGYTF. CDR3 in DNA: TGTGCCAGCAGTTTATCGCCCTCGGGCAGGGGGCTTAGTGGCTACACCTTC.

The J gene is TRBJ2-3, the V gene TRBV9, with D possibly TRBD1 on 5 matching bases. V was shortened by 0 bases and J by 4 bases, with 9 bases between the two germline ends. Germline V gene sequence: CDR1 SGDLS, CDR2 YYNGEE. The CDR3 covers 14 residues. CDR3 DNA: TGTGCCAGCAGCGTAGCCGCAGGGTCAGATACGCAGTATTTT. Encoded protein: CASSVAAGSDTQYF.

The chain joins TRBV5-1 to TRBJ2-3; the D gene is possibly TRBD2 (5 bases). Germline-derived CDR1 and CDR2 are SGHRS and YFSETQ. V was clipped by 1 base and J by 0 bases, with 12 bases between them. This CDR3 contains 16 residues. In DNA, the CDR3 is TGCGCCAGCAGCTTGCTGAGGGAATCTAGCACAGATACGCAGTATTTT. Its protein product is CASSLLRESSTDTQYF.

The chain recombines TRBV28 with TRBJ2-1; TRBD1 might be the D (5 bases). CDR1 and CDR2 from the germline V gene are MDHEN and SYDVKM. This CDR3 is 13 amino acids long. Trimming pared 6 bases from V and 6 bases from J, leaving 12 bases between. As DNA, the CDR3 is TGTGCCAGCAGGACGGACATTGCCAATGAGCAGTTCTTC. This codes for CASRTDIANEQFF.

The chain combines TRBV5-1 with TRBJ2-2, with TRBD1 matching over 9 bases. With 3 bases clipped from V and 3 bases from J, the junction kept 6 bases outside the gene matches. The CDR3 length is 16 residues. CDR1 is SGHRS, CDR2 YFSETQ, per germline. CDR3 amino acids: CASSYTGQGYTGELFF. In DNA, the CDR3 is TGCGCCAGCAGCTACACGGGACAGGGATACACCGGGGAGCTGTTTTTT.

This sequence joins TRBV5-6 and TRBJ1-4, with D maybe TRBD1 (6 bases). The CDR3 has 15 amino acids. Looked up from germline, CDR1 is SGHDT and CDR2 is YYEEEE. Trimming removed 5 bases at V and 3 bases at J, with 14 bases between. The CDR3 DNA is TGTGCCAGCAGTCCGACCGGGACATCTAATGAAAAACTGTTTTTT. Translating it yields CASSPTGTSNEKLFF. The variable domain in full, with the rest retrieved from reference TRBV5-6 and TRBJ1-4, is DAGVTQSPTHLIKTRGQQVTLRCSPKSGHDTVSWYQQALGQGPQFIFQYYEEEERQRGNFPDRFSGHQFPNYSSELNVNALLLGDSALYLCASSPTGTSNEKLFFGSGTQLSVL.

This clone has just a few counts. The J gene is TRBJ2-3, the V gene TRBV5-1, with TRBD2 identical over 15 bases. The CDR3 length is 19 residues. Losses at the gene ends were 7 bases for V and 0 bases for J; bases not matched to a gene: 12. Per the germline V gene, CDR1 is SGHRS and CDR2 is YFSETQ. The CDR3 DNA sequence: TGCGCCAGCTACCGGGGGACTAGCGGGAGGCCGTACAGCACAGATACGCAGTATTTT. It translates to CASYRGTSGRPYSTDTQYF.

This clone is a singleton in its sample. The CDR3 is CASSIGTSGGTDTQYF. CDR3 nucleotides: TGTGCCAGCAGCATCGGGACTAGCGGTGGCACAGATACGCAGTATTTT. The V gene is TRBV9, the J gene TRBJ2-3, with 11 bases aligning to TRBD2. Germline CDR1 and CDR2: SGDLS and YYNGEE. V shed 4 bases and J 1 base; nucleotides not matched to a gene: 5. This CDR3 has 16 amino acids.

The rearrangement joins TRBV15 to TRBJ2-7; 7 positions agree with TRBD1. Germline V lookup: CDR1 LNHNV, CDR2 YYDKDF (reference sequence). After removal of 7 bases from V and 0 bases from J, the junction contained 6 bases not matched to a gene. CDR3 length equals 14 residues. The CDR3 here is CATKDRDSSYEQYV. The CDR3 DNA sequence: TGTGCCACCAAAGACCGGGACAGCTCCTACGAGCAGTACGTC.

The chain links TRBV7-2 to TRBJ2-5; 7 bases line up with TRBD1. The CDR3 has 14 residues. J gave up 5 bases and V 5 bases, and 8 bases lay outside the gene matches. Germline lookup yields CDR1 SGHTA and CDR2 FQGNSA. This CDR3 reads CASSPTGKVETQYF. CDR3 bases: TGTGCCAGCAGCCCGACAGGGAAGGTGGAGACCCAGTACTTC. Filled out from reference TRBV7-2 and TRBJ2-5, the complete variable domain reads GAGVSQSPSNKVTEKGKDVELRCDPISGHTALYWYRQSLGQGLEFLIYFQGNSAPDKSGLPSDRFSAERTGGSVSTLTIQRTQQEDSAVYLCASSPTGKVETQYFGPGTRLLVL.

CDR3 DNA: TGTGCCATCAGTGAGTCCCGGAATGAGCAGTTCTTC. Translating gives CAISESRNEQFF. The rearrangement links TRBV10-3 to TRBJ2-1, with D hard to call. V dropped 0 bases and J dropped 7 bases, with 4 bases sitting between them. The length of the CDR3 is 12 residues. Germline CDR1 reads ENHRY; CDR2 reads SYGVKD.

The V call is TRBV30, the J call TRBJ2-7; D possibly corresponds to TRBD1 (5 bases). Between the trimmed V and J ends, which lost 1 base and 0 bases, there was a span of 7 bases. Germline CDR1 GTSNPN, CDR2 SVGIG (reference sequence). This CDR3 comprises 13 residues. In nucleotides, the CDR3 is TGTGCCTGGAGTGCAGGGTACTCCTACGAGCAGTACTTC. The encoded protein is CAWSAGYSYEQYF.

CDR3 sequence (DNA): TGCGCCAGCAGCCCTACTAGCGGAGACGAGACCCAGTACTTC. The encoded protein is CASSPTSGDETQYF. The chain uses TRBV5-1 and TRBJ2-5; 8 nucleotides match TRBD2. The germline V gene has CDR1 SGHRS and CDR2 YFSETQ. The CDR3 spans 14 residues. Trimming took 4 bases from V and 5 from J; bases not matched to a gene: 7.

This chain links TRBV7-9 with TRBJ1-3; D not certain. Trimming removed 6 bases from V and 0 bases from J, with 6 bases in between. The CDR3 extends over 13 amino acids. CDR1 is SEHNR and CDR2 is FQNEAQ in the germline V gene (reference sequence). The CDR3 sequence is CASSPNSGNTIYF. CDR3 DNA sequence: TGTGCCAGCAGTCCCAACTCTGGAAACACCATATATTTT.

The chain joins TRBV28 to TRBJ2-3, with 7 bases aligning to TRBD1. V gave up 1 base and J gave up 0 bases; unmatched junction bases: 7. The germline V gene has CDR1 MDHEN and CDR2 SYDVKM. CDR3 size: 17 residues. The CDR3 reads CASSLFGTDLSTDTQYF. CDR3 coding DNA: TGTGCCAGCAGTTTATTCGGGACAGACCTAAGCACAGATACGCAGTATTTT.

V is TRBV6-1 and J is TRBJ1-1, with a weak D call TRBD1 (5 bases). Trimming cost V 7 bases and J 4 bases, with 16 bases left between them. The CDR3 totals 14 residues. Looked up from germline, CDR1 is MNHNS and CDR2 is SASEGT. The CDR3 here is CASTRGWEGTEAFF. Here the CDR3 DNA reads TGTGCCAGCACCCGGGGGTGGGAAGGCACTGAAGCTTTCTTT.

The V call is TRBV18, the J call TRBJ2-7, with TRBD1 matching over 10 bases. There are 15 residues in the CDR3. With 3 bases clipped from V and 9 bases from J, the junction kept 11 bases outside the gene matches. Germline CDR1 KGHSH, CDR2 LQKENI. In nucleotides, the CDR3 is TGTGCCAGCTCACCGCGAGCGGGACAGGGGATGTGGCAGTACGTC. The encoded protein is CASSPRAGQGMWQYV.

V usage is TRBV28 and J usage is TRBJ2-1; the match to TRBD2 covers 9 bases. The trim removed 3 bases at V and 4 bases at J, leaving 13 bases unmatched. The germline V gene encodes CDR1 MDHEN and CDR2 SYDVKM. CDR3 length: 18 residues. CDR3 loop: CASSLTEYAGGVYNEQFF. CDR3 sequence (DNA): TGTGCCAGCAGTTTGACCGAATACGCGGGAGGGGTATACAATGAGCAGTTCTTC. Together with reference TRBV28 and TRBJ2-1, the CDR3 gives the full variable domain: DVKVTQSSRYLVKRTGEKVFLECVQDMDHENMFWYRQDPGLGLRLIYFSYDVKMKEKGDIPEGYSVSREKKERFSLILESASTNQTSMYLCASSLTEYAGGVYNEQFFGPGTRLTVL.

The gene calls are TRBV5-5 and TRBJ2-7; 9 nucleotides agree with TRBD1. The germline CDR1 and CDR2 sequences are SGHKS and YYEKEE (reference sequence). The V and J ends lost 4 bases and 8 bases, in that order; junction bases with no gene match: 13. This CDR3 has 15 amino acids. The CDR3 DNA reads TGTGCCAGCAGCCTGGTTCCGGGACAGGGTATAAAGCAGTACTTC. Encoded protein: CASSLVPGQGIKQYF.